The sample holds a few counts of the clone carrying this TCR beta chain. Original methodology: Quantification of nucleated cells was approximated via reference gene primer amplification. The assay was immunoSEQ multiplex PCR, and TCRdb's table has in-frame clones only and misses some. Clone size and the V and J calls come from that table; the DNA yielded D and trimming. The sample has under 95,000 clones; 88% are singletons. Per germline, CDR1 SGHVS and CDR2 FNYEAQ. This CDR3 is built from 18 residues. Germline trimming cut 1 base from V and 4 bases from J; bases unmatched to any gene: 13. The sample is drawn from a study of blood T cell repertoires in COVID-19. As for the study in general: Sites across the United States, Italy and Spain contributed samples from acute and convalescent COVID-19. Sample material is recorded as cDNA or gDNA derived from T cells, B-cell-depleted T cells, or PBMCs.

The V and J genes are TRBV7-6 and TRBJ2-7; TRBD2 matches 10 bases. The sequenced material came from peripheral blood. The TCR sequence derives from a human donor in a cohort sampled during active COVID-19. CDR3 protein: CASSLDPPQRGGYYEQYF. For the CDR3, the DNA is TGTGCCAGCAGCTTAGACCCCCCTCAGCGGGGGGGATATTACGAGCAGTACTTC. Full variable domain (outside the CDR3, taken from reference TRBV7-6 and TRBJ2-7): GAGVSQSPRYKVTKRGQDVALRCDPISGHVSLYWYRQALGQGPEFLTYFNYEAQQDKSGLPNDRFSAERPEGSISTLTIQRTEQRDSAMYRCASSLDPPQRGGYYEQYFGPGTRLTVT.